Shown below are 2 T cell receptor beta chains from a single sample sequenced in a study of radiotherapy plus CTLA-4 blockade in lung cancer. The assay was immunoSEQ multiplex PCR, and TCRdb's table has in-frame clones only and misses some. The sample has about 120,000 clones; 85% to 90% are singletons. The sample here was peripheral blood, taken from a patient treated with radiotherapy plus ipilimumab. The receptors shown here come from a human donor with non-small cell lung cancer that progressed on radiotherapy plus ipilimumab.

The J gene is TRBJ2-7, the V gene TRBV10-3; perhaps TRBD2 as D (5 bases). CDR1 ENHRY and CDR2 SYGVKD come from the germline V gene. The CDR3 is 15 amino acids. V lost 2 bases and J lost 2, with 13 bases in between. DNA of the CDR3: TGTGCCATCAGTGAGGACCCGGGAATTCCCTACGAGCAGTACTTC. Its protein is CAISEDPGIPYEQYF.

The rearrangement joins TRBV6-5 to TRBJ2-7; 7 bases map to TRBD2. The ends lost 2 bases at V and 3 bases at J; junction bases unmatched: 4. The CDR3 sequence is 14 residues long. Germline V gene lookup returns CDR1 MNHEY and CDR2 SVGAGI. The CDR3 loop reads CASSYGGVIYEQYF. The CDR3 bases are TGTGCCAGCAGTTACGGGGGGGTTATCTACGAGCAGTACTTC.